This T cell receptor (beta chain) derives from a study of T cells after yellow fever vaccination. The sample holds a few counts of this clonotype. V gave up 4 bases and J gave up 5 bases, with 9 bases separating them. CDR3 size: 13 residues. The germline V gene encodes CDR1 SGDLS and CDR2 YYNGEE. TCRdb recomputed calls from the 5' RACE reads with MiXCR, one row per CDR3 protein. The sample shows about 320,000 distinct CDR3 sequences, 3.5% to 4.5% of them seen only once. This TCR came from a man aged 18 to 30 who received the YFV17D yellow fever vaccine. The chain is built from TRBV9 and TRBJ2-2; D not certain. The sample consisted of PBMCs, taken 15 days after the yellow fever booster vaccination. CDR3 nucleotide sequence: TGTGCCAGCAGCTGGAGAGCTACCGGGGAGCTGTTTTTT. Translating it yields CASSWRATGELFF.